This T cell receptor (beta chain) was recorded in a study of T cell responses to AZD1222 COVID-19 vaccine. Comments on this clone: Its antigen remains unidentified.

Method: immunoSEQ multiplex PCR; TCRdb's copy keeps in-frame clones and lacks some. The sample lists 100,000 to 150,000 clones, less than 95% occurring once. The CDR3 covers 15 residues. The germline gives CDR1 SGHRS, CDR2 YFSETQ. V lost 3 bases, J lost 6 bases, and 10 bases stayed unmatched. Study observations and caveats: Unmutated variant regions reportedly attract nearly half of all spike-specific TCRs. Researchers report vaccine-associated CD4 TCRs spanning spike, with dominance at 160-218 and 743-854.

This chain links TRBV5-1 with TRBJ1-1; 8 bases fit TRBD1. The TCR comes from an adult in good health. Specimen: peripheral blood, collected on day 0 of AZD1222 vaccination. The CDR3 nucleotides read TGCGCCAGCAGCTCGCAGGGGGCGCTGAGATCTGAAGCTTTCTTT. Amino acids: CASSSQGALRSEAFF. The entire variable domain, with the rest obtained from reference TRBV5-1 and TRBJ1-1, is as follows: KAGVTQTPRYLIKTRGQQVTLSCSPISGHRSVSWYQQTPGQGLQFLFEYFSETQRNKGNFPGRFSGRQFSNSRSEMNVSTLELGDSALYLCASSSQGALRSEAFFGQGTRLTVV.